This TCR beta chain originates from a study of blood T cell repertoires in COVID-19. The wider study: Some COVID-19 samples were acute and others convalescent; all came from the United States, Italy and Spain. In each case, the material was cDNA or gDNA derived from T cells, B-cell-depleted T cells, or PBMCs.

This clone has only one observation. This CDR3 region has 15 residues. Germline trimming cut 1 base from V and 10 bases from J; bases unmatched to any gene: 7. Per germline, CDR1 MNHEY and CDR2 SVGAGI. Original processing notes: How many nucleated cells were present was estimated from reference gene primer amplification. Libraries were prepared by immunoSEQ multiplex PCR; TCRdb keeps only in-frame clonotypes and omits some of them. The V and J calls and clone size were taken over from that table, and D and trimming were inferred from the DNA. The sample lists more than 95,000 clones; 65% to 80% were seen once.

This chain joins TRBV6-5 and TRBJ1-6; 7 positions match TRBD1. Sequenced: peripheral blood. The clonotype was recovered from a man in his 70s with acute or convalescent COVID-19. The CDR3 spells CASSYLRTGGSPLHF. The CDR3 DNA is TGTGCCAGCAGTTACTTAAGGACAGGCGGCTCACCCCTCCACTTT.